These T cell receptor beta chains were read from a single sample in a study. TCRdb recomputed calls from the RT-PCR reads with MiXCR, one row per CDR3 protein. The table has about 700,000 distinct CDR3 sequences, 11% to 15% seen once. The sequencing sample was made of memory CD4+ T cells from blood. These receptors were obtained from a female donor in good health, serving as a healthy control. The CDR3 runs from the conserved cysteine through the conserved F or W. The order of the fields is clone size, V gene, J gene, D gene, CDR3 protein, CDR3 DNA. The D gene is left open where the match is weak. A row's size may be missing; if present it is once, few, many or a size class.

clone size: many; V gene: TRBV6-5; J gene: TRBJ2-7; D gene: TRBD1; CDR3 protein: CASSPGTGGIREYF; CDR3 DNA: TGTGCCAGCAGTCCCGGGACAGGGGGGATACGGGAGTACTTC
clone size: many; V gene: TRBV7-2; J gene: TRBJ2-7; D gene: NA; CDR3 protein: CASSLVDTNYEQYF; CDR3 DNA: TGTGCCAGCAGCTTAGTGGACACCAATTACGAGCAGTACTTC
clone size: once; V gene: TRBV24-1; J gene: TRBJ1-4; D gene: NA; CDR3 protein: CATSGSDGVTNEKLFF; CDR3 DNA: TGTGCCACCAGTGGCTCTGACGGGGTCACTAATGAAAAACTGTTTTTT
clone size: NA; V gene: TRBV28; J gene: TRBJ2-1; D gene: TRBD2; CDR3 protein: CASSRVAGDTYNEQFF; CDR3 DNA: TGTGCCAGCAGTCGCGTAGCGGGAGACACCTACAATGAGCAGTTCTTC
clone size: NA; V gene: TRBV9; J gene: TRBJ1-2; D gene: NA; CDR3 protein: CASSERDGLGGYTF; CDR3 DNA: TGTGCCAGCAGCGAGAGGGACGGACTAGGGGGCTACACCTTC
clone size: many; V gene: TRBV3-1; J gene: TRBJ2-7; D gene: NA; CDR3 protein: CASSTVGGTYEQYF; CDR3 DNA: TGTGCCAGCAGTACGGTCGGGGGAACCTACGAGCAGTACTTC
clone size: NA; V gene: TRBV5-1; J gene: TRBJ2-6; D gene: NA; CDR3 protein: CASSLMEGALGANVLTF; CDR3 DNA: TGCGCCAGCAGCTTAATGGAGGGGGCCCTCGGGGCCAACGTCCTGACTTTC
clone size: many; V gene: TRBV7-3; J gene: TRBJ2-1; D gene: TRBD2; CDR3 protein: CASSSLAGGPNNEQFF; CDR3 DNA: TGTGCCAGCAGCTCCCTAGCGGGAGGGCCTAACAATGAGCAGTTCTTC
clone size: NA; V gene: TRBV4-3; J gene: TRBJ1-1; D gene: NA; CDR3 protein: CASSQDALGTNEAFF; CDR3 DNA: TGCGCCAGCAGCCAAGACGCACTGGGTACTAATGAAGCTTTCTTT
clone size: many; V gene: TRBV5-1; J gene: TRBJ2-7; D gene: TRBD1; CDR3 protein: CASSQTGPYEQYF; CDR3 DNA: TGCGCCAGCAGCCAGACAGGGCCCTACGAGCAGTACTTC
clone size: many; V gene: TRBV27; J gene: TRBJ2-3; D gene: NA; CDR3 protein: CASSFVPGLSSDTQYF; CDR3 DNA: TGTGCCAGCAGTTTCGTTCCGGGGCTTTCCTCAGATACGCAGTATTTT
clone size: NA; V gene: TRBV20-1; J gene: TRBJ2-3; D gene: TRBD1; CDR3 protein: CSAIRSPGQGHSTDTQYF; CDR3 DNA: TGCAGTGCTATTCGATCCCCGGGACAGGGGCATAGCACAGATACGCAGTATTTT
clone size: few; V gene: TRBV19; J gene: TRBJ2-1; D gene: NA; CDR3 protein: CATHSLSGNNEQFF; CDR3 DNA: TGTGCCACTCACTCCCTATCAGGGAATAATGAGCAGTTCTTC
clone size: NA; V gene: TRBV12-3/TRBV12-4; J gene: TRBJ1-5; D gene: NA; CDR3 protein: CASSLAIGQPQHF; CDR3 DNA: TGTGCCAGCAGTTTAGCGATTGGTCAGCCCCAGCATTTT
clone size: NA; V gene: TRBV7-9; J gene: TRBJ1-2; D gene: NA; CDR3 protein: CASSPAIGTKNYGYTF; CDR3 DNA: TGTGCCAGCAGCCCCGCTATAGGGACTAAAAACTATGGCTACACCTTC
clone size: NA; V gene: TRBV5-1; J gene: TRBJ2-3; D gene: TRBD2; CDR3 protein: CASSLEAGDPHTQYF; CDR3 DNA: TGCGCCAGCAGCTTGGAAGCGGGGGACCCACATACGCAGTATTTT
clone size: few; V gene: TRBV7-3; J gene: TRBJ2-2; D gene: NA; CDR3 protein: CASSPTGSRTGELFF; CDR3 DNA: TGTGCCAGCAGCCCCACAGGGAGTCGCACCGGGGAGCTGTTTTTT